The 12 T cell receptor beta chains in this list originate from one sample, sequenced in a study of T cell responses to AZD1222 COVID-19 vaccine. Profiling relied on immunoSEQ multiplex PCR, and the TCRdb table lists in-frame clones only, not all of them. Found here are 150,000 or so clones, roughly nine tenths of them singletons; the top ten hold 1% to 1.5%. The input for sequencing was peripheral blood, taken 28 days after the second AZD1222 dose. The source of these receptors is an adult who received the AZD1222 COVID-19 vaccine.

The rearrangement joins TRBV7-2 to TRBJ1-5; D not certain. The CDR3 runs 17 residues. The V and J ends lost 5 bases and 3 bases respectively, with 20 bases between them. Germline V gives CDR1 SGHTA, CDR2 FQGNSA. The CDR3 loop is CASSPEAGIIPNQPQHF. The CDR3 region has the DNA TGTGCCAGCAGCCCCGAGGCGGGGATCATCCCCAATCAGCCCCAGCATTTT.

About this clone itself: The same CDR3 also results from other DNA sequences found in this sample. V usage is TRBV9 and J usage is TRBJ2-2; D is unclear. V was pared by 0 bases and J by 7 bases, with 4 bases between. The germline CDR1 and CDR2 sequences are SGDLS and YYNGEE. The CDR3 has 12 residues. The CDR3 reads CASSVGDGELFF. The CDR3 DNA reads TGTGCCAGCAGCGTAGGCGACGGGGAGCTGTTTTTT.

V usage is TRBV11-2 and J usage is TRBJ2-1; no firm D call. Trimming removed 5 bases from V and 9 bases from J, with 14 bases in between. Per the germline V gene, CDR1 is SGHAT and CDR2 is FQNNGV. CDR3 length: 13 amino acids. This chain's CDR3 is CASSGSWLTEQFF. As DNA, the CDR3 is TGTGCCAGCAGCGGTAGTTGGTTAACTGAGCAGTTCTTC.

The V gene is TRBV12-5, the J gene TRBJ1-1; 7 bases match TRBD1. The CDR3 has 14 residues. J gave up 4 bases and V 6 bases, and 8 bases lay outside the gene matches. Germline-derived CDR1 and CDR2 are LGHNT and FRNRAP. As DNA, the CDR3 is TGTGCTAGTGGCAAGGGACAGAGAGGCACTGAAGCTTTCTTT. This sequence encodes CASGKGQRGTEAFF. The full variable domain, with the rest looked up from reference TRBV12-5 and TRBJ1-1, is DARVTQTPRHKVTEMGQEVTMRCQPILGHNTVFWYRQTMMQGLELLAYFRNRAPLDDSGMPKDRFSAEMPDATLATLKIQPSEPRDSAVYFCASGKGQRGTEAFFGQGTRLTVV.

J is TRBJ1-5 and V is TRBV7-2; D remains ambiguous. V was clipped by 1 base and J by 0 bases, with 10 bases between them. Per the germline V gene, CDR1 is SGHTA and CDR2 is FQGNSA. The CDR3 runs to 16 residues. In DNA, the CDR3 is TGTGCCAGCAGCTTAGAGGGCAGCGATAGCAATCAGCCCCAGCATTTT. This codes for CASSLEGSDSNQPQHF.

The chain joins TRBV2 to TRBJ2-1; 7 bases agree with TRBD1. Germline V CDR1 and CDR2: SNHLY, FYNNEI. CDR3 size: 15 residues. Unmatched junction bases numbered 7, after V lost 7 bases and J lost 1 base. CDR3 protein: CASTQQGISYNEQFF. The CDR3 nucleotides read TGTGCCAGCACTCAACAGGGGATATCCTACAATGAGCAGTTCTTC.

The chain uses TRBV5-4 and TRBJ1-5; TRBD1 agrees at 7 bases. V was pared by 0 bases and J by 1 base, with 1 base of the junction left unmatched. The CDR3 loop spans 15 amino acids. Germline V gene sequence: CDR1 SGHNT, CDR2 YYREEE (reference sequence). CDR3 loop: CASSLDRGSNQPQHF. CDR3 DNA: TGTGCCAGCAGCTTGGACAGGGGAAGCAATCAGCCCCAGCATTTT.

The V gene is TRBV28, the J gene TRBJ1-6; no reliable D call. V was clipped by 7 bases and J by 10 bases, with 11 bases between them. The V gene's germline CDR1 is MDHEN and CDR2 SYDVKM. This CDR3 contains 12 residues. CDR3 coding DNA: TGTGCCAGCATAGGATCTAGGTCACCCCTCCACTTT. Amino acid sequence: CASIGSRSPLHF.

The chain combines TRBV7-9 with TRBJ2-7; D might be TRBD1 (6 bases). The CDR3 covers 16 residues. V was trimmed by 4 bases and J by 2 bases, leaving 18 bases between them. CDR1 is SEHNR and CDR2 is FQNEAQ in the germline V gene (reference sequence). The CDR3 coding sequence is TGTGCCAGCAGCTCCGCTGCTTACAGGGTAACCTACGAGCAGTACTTC. Residues: CASSSAAYRVTYEQYF.

The gene calls are TRBV4-3 and TRBJ2-3; 8 positions match TRBD1. The CDR3 totals 18 residues. Germline V CDR1 and CDR2: LGHNA, YSLEER. V trimming: 1 base; J trimming: 1 base; junction bases outside the gene matches: 10. The CDR3: CASSQGQTGDHRTDTQYF. In DNA form, the CDR3 reads TGCGCCAGCAGCCAAGGTCAGACAGGGGACCACCGCACAGATACGCAGTATTTT.

The J gene is TRBJ1-6, the V gene TRBV5-1; D gene ambiguous. The V and J ends lost 7 bases and 10 bases respectively, with 9 bases between them. Germline lookup yields CDR1 SGHRS and CDR2 YFSETQ. This CDR3 has 11 residues. The CDR3 DNA reads as TGCGCCAGCGATGTGGGGTCACCCCTCCACTTT. This gives the protein CASDVGSPLHF.

V and J are TRBV9 and TRBJ1-3; TRBD1 matches at 8 bases. The CDR3 length is 15 residues. Germline values: CDR1 SGDLS, CDR2 YYNGEE. V lost 4 bases and J lost 3; bases outside the gene matches: 6. The CDR3 sequence: CASSPGGRGGNTIYF. The CDR3 region has the DNA TGTGCCAGCAGCCCAGGGGGCAGGGGTGGAAACACCATATATTTT.